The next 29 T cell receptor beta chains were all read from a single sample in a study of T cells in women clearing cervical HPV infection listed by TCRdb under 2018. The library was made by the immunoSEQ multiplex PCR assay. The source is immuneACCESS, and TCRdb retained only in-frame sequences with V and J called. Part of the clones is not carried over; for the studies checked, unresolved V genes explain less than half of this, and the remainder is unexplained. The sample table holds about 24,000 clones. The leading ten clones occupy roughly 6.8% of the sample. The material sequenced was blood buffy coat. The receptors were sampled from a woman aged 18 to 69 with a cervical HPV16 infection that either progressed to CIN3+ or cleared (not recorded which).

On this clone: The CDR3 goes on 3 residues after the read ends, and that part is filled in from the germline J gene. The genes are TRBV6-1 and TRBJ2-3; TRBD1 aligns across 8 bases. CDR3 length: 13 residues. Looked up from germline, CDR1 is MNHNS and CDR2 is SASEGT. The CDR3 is CASCGQGGQPQYF. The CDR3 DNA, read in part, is TGTGCCAGCTGTGGACAGGGAGGTCAGCCG.

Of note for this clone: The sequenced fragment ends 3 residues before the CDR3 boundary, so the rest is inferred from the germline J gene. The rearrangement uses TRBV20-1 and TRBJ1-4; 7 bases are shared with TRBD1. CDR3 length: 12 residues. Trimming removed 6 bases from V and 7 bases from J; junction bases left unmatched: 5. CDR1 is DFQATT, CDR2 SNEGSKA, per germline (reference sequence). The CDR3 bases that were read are TGCAGTGCCCGACAGGGCGGTGAAAAA. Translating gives CSARQGGEK. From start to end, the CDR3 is CSARQGGEKLFF.

The CDR3 protein is CASSFRETQYF. The DNA read from the CDR3 is TGTGCCAGCAGCTTTCGGGAGACC. The genes are TRBV7-9 and TRBJ2-5; D is uncertain. The read is 3 residues too short to cover the CDR3 end, so that end is filled in from the germline J gene. Trimming took off 3 bases at V and 5 bases at J, with 4 bases between the two ends. Germline assignment: CDR1 SEHNR and CDR2 FQNEAQ (reference sequence). The CDR3 consists of 11 residues.

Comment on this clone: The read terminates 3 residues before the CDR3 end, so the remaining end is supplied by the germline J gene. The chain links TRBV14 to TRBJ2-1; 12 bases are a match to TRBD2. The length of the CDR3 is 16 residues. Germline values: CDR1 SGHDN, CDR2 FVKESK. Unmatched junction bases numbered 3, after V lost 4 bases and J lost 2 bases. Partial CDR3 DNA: TGTGCCAGCAGCCCTCGGACTAGCGGGACCTACAATGAG. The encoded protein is CASSPRTSGTYNE. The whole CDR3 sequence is CASSPRTSGTYNEQFF.

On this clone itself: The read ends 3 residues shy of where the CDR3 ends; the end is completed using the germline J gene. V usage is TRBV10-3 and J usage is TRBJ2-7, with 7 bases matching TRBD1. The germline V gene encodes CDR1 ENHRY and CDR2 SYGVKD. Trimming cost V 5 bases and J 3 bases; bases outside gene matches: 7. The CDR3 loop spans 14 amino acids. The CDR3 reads CAISRQGMDYEQYF. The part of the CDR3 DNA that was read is TGTGCCATCAGTAGACAGGGAATGGACTACGAG.

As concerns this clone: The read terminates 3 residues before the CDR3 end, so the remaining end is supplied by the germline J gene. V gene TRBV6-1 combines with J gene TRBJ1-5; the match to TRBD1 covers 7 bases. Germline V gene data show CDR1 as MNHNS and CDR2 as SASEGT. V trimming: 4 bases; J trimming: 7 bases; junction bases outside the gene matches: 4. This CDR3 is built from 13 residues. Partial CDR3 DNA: TGTGCCAGCAGTGCCGGGACAGCACAGCCC. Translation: CASSAGTAQP. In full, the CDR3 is CASSAGTAQPQHF.

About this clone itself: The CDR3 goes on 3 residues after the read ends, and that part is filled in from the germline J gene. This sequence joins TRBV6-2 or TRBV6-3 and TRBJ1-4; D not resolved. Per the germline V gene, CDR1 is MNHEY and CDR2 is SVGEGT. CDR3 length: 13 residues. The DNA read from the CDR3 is TGTGCCAGCAGTTACGTAGAGCCGATCACA. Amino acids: CASSYVEPIT. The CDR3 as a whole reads CASSYVEPITLFF.

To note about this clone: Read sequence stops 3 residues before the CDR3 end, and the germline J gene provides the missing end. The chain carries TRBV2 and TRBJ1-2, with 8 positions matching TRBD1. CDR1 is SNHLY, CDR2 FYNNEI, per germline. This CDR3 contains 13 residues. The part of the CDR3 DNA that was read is TGTGCCAGCAGAGGACAGGGAGGACAGCCC. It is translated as CASRGQGGQP. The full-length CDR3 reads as CASRGQGGQPYTF.

Incomplete CDR3 DNA: TGTGCCAGCAGTGAAGGGGCGACAGCCGTATCCTACGAG. It codes for CASSEGATAVSYE. The full CDR3 protein is CASSEGATAVSYEQYF. The chain uses TRBV6-1 and TRBJ2-7; D is perhaps TRBD1 (5 bases). The CDR3 end falls 3 residues outside the read, so it is completed with the germline J gene. V dropped 1 base and J dropped 1 base, with 14 bases sitting between them. The CDR3 is 16 residues long. Germline V gene data show CDR1 as MNHNS and CDR2 as SASEGT.

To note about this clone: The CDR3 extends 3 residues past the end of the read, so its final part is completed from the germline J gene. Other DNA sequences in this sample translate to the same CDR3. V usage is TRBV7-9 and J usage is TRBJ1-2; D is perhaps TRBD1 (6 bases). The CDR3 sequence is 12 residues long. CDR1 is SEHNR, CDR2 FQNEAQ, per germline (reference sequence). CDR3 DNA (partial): TGTGCCAGCAGCAGGGGGATAGGGGGC. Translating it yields CASSRGIGG. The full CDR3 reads CASSRGIGGYTF.

The CDR3 DNA, read in part, is TGTGCCAGCAGCTTAGGGGCGAGGACAGTATTCTACGAG. This codes for CASSLGARTVFYE. The full CDR3 protein is CASSLGARTVFYEQYF. The V gene is TRBV7-6, the J gene TRBJ2-7, with D perhaps TRBD1 (6 bases). The read stops 3 residues short of the end of the CDR3; the missing end is completed from the germline J gene. The CDR3 extends over 16 amino acids. Trimming cost V 1 base and J 3 bases, with 16 bases left between them. Germline V lookup: CDR1 SGHVS, CDR2 FNYEAQ.

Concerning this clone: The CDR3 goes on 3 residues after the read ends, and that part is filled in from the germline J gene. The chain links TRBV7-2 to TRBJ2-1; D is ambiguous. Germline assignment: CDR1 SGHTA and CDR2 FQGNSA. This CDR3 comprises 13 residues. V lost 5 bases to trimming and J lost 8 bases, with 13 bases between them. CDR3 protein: CASSVPSFHEQFF. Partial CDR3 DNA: TGTGCCAGCAGCGTACCTAGTTTCCATGAG.

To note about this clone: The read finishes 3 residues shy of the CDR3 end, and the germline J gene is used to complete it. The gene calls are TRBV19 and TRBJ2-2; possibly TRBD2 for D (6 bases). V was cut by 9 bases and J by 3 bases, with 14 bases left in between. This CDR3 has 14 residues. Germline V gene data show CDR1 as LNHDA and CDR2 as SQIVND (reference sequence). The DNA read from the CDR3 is TGTGCCAGCCGGGGGAGATGGGACACCGGGGAG. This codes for CASRGRWDTGE. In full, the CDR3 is CASRGRWDTGELFF.

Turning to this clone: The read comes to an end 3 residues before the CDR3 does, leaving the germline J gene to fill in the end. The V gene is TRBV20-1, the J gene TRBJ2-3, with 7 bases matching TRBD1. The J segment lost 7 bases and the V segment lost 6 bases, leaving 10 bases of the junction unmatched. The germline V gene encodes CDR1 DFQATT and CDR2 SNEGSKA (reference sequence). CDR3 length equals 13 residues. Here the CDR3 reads CSAPPQTGNTQYF. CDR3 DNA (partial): TGCAGTGCCCCGCCTCAGACAGGGAATACG.

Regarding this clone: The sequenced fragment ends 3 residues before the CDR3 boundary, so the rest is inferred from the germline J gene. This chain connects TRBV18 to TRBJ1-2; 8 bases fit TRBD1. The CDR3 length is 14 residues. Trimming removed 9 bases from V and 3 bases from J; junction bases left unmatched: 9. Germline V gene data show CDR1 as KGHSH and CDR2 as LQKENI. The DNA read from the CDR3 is TGTGCCAGTTCGGACAGGGCGGTTGACTATGGC. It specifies CASSDRAVDYG. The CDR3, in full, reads CASSDRAVDYGYTF.

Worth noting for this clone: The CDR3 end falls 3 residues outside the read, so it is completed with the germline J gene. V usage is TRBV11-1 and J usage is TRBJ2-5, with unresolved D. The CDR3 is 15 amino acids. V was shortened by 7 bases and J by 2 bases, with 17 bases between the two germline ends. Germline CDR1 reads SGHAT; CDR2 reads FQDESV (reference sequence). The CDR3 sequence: CASNTLGQSQETQYF. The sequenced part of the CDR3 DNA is TGTGCCAGCAATACCCTTGGGCAATCGCAAGAGACC.

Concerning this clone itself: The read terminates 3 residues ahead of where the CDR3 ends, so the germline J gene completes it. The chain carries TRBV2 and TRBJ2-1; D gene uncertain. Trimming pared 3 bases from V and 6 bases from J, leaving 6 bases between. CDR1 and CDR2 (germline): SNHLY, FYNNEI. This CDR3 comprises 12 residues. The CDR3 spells CASSEGRNEQFF. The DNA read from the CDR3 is TGTGCCAGCAGTGAGGGCCGCAATGAG.

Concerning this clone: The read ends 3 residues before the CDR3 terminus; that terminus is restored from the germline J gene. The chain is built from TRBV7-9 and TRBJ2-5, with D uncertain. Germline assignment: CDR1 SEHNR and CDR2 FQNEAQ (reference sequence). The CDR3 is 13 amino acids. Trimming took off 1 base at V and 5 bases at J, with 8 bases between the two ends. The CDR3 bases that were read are TGTGCCAGCAGCTTAGTCCTAACTGAGACC. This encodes CASSLVLTET. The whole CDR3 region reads CASSLVLTETQYF.

CDR3 DNA (partial): TGTGCCAGCAGCTTGAATGTGGGCCAGTTGTGGGGC. Its translation: CASSLNVGQLWG. The whole CDR3 is CASSLNVGQLWGYTF. The genes are TRBV5-5 and TRBJ1-2; D not resolved. The CDR3 is cut off 3 residues early in the read; its end comes from the germline J gene. Germline V gene sequence: CDR1 SGHKS, CDR2 YYEKEE (reference sequence). CDR3 size: 15 residues.

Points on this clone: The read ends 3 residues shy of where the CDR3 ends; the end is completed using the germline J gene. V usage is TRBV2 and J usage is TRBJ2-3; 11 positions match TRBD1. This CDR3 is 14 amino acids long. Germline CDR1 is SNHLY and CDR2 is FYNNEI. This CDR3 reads CASSLGQGVQPQYF. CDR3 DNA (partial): TGTGCCAGCAGTCTGGGACAGGGGGTTCAGCCG.

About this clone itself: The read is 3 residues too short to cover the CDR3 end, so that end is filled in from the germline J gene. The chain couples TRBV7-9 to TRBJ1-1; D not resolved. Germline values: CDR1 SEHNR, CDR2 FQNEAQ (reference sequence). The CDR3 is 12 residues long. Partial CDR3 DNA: TGTGCCAGCAGCACAAGCACAGATACG. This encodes CASSTSTDT. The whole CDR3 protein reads CASSTSTDTAFF.

The CDR3 loop reads CARSLAGAGGGIYEQYF. Incomplete CDR3 DNA: TGTGCCAGAAGCTTGGCGGGTGCGGGAGGAGGAATTTACGAG. The gene calls are TRBV5-3 and TRBJ2-7, with 8 nucleotides matching TRBD2. The read is 3 residues too short to cover the CDR3 end, so that end is filled in from the germline J gene. TRBV5-3 is placed among ORFs of uncertain function. J lost 4 bases, V lost 0 bases, and 12 bases had no gene match. The CDR3 is made up of 17 amino acids.

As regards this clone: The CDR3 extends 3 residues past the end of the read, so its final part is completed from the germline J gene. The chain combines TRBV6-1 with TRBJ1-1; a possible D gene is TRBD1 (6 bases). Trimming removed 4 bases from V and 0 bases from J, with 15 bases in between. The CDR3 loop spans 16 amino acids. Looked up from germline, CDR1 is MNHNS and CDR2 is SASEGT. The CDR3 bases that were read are TGTGCCAGCAGTGTAAGGGGGGGACGTATGAACACTGAA. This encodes CASSVRGGRMNTE. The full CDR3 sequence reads CASSVRGGRMNTEAFF.

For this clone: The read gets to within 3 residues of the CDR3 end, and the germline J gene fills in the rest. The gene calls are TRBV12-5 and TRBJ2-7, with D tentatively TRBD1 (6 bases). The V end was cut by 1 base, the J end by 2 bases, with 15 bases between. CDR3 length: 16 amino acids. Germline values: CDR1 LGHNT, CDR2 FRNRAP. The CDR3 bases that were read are TGTGCTAGTGGTTTGGCTGTCTTGGGACACCCCTACGAG. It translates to CASGLAVLGHPYE. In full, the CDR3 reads CASGLAVLGHPYEQYF.

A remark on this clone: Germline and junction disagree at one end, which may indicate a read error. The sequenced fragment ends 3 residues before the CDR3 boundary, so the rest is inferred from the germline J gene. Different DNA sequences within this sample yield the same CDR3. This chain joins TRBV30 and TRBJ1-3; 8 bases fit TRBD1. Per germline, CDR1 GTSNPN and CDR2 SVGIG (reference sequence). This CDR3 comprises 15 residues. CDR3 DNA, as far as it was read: TGTGCCTGGGGGGTGGCAGGGGGCTCTGGAAACACA. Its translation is CAWGVAGGSGNT. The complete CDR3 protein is CAWGVAGGSGNTIYF. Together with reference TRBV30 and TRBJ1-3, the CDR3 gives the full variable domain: SQTIHQWPATLVQPVGSPLSLECTVEGTSNPNLYWYRQAAGRGLQLLFYSVGIGQISSEVPQNLSASRPQDRQFILSSKKLLLSDSGFYLCAWGVAGGSGNTIYFGEGSWLTVV.

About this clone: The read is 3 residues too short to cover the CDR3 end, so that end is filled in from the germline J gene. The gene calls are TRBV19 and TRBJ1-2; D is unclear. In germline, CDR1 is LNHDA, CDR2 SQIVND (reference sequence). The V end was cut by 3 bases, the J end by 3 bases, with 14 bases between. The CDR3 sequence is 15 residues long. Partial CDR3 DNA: TGTGCCAGTAGTATGCCGAAAAGGAGGGACTATGGC. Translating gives CASSMPKRRDYG. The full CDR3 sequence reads CASSMPKRRDYGYTF.

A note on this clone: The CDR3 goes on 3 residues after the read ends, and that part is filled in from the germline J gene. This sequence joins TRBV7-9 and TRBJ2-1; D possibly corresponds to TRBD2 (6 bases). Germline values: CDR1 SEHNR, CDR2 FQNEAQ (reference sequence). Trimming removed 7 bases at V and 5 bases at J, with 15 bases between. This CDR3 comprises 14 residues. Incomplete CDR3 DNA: TGTGCCAGCACTTGGGGGGAATACCACAATGAG. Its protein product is CASTWGEYHNE. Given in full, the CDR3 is CASTWGEYHNEQFF.

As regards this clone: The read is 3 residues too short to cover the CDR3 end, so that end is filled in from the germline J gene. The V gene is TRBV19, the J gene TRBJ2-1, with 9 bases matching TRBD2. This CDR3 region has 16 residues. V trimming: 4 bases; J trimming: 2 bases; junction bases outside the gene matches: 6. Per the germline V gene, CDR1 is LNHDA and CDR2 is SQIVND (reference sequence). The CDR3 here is CASSRTGTSTYNEQFF. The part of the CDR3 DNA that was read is TGTGCCAGTAGTAGGACCGGGACTAGCACCTACAATGAG. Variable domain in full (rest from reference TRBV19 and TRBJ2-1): DGGITQSPKYLFRKEGQNVTLSCEQNLNHDAMYWYRQDPGQGLRLIYYSQIVNDFQKGDIAEGYSVSREKKESFPLTVTSAQKNPTAFYLCASSRTGTSTYNEQFFGPGTRLTVL.

The CDR3 region is CASLGQTVTQYF. The sequenced part of the CDR3 DNA is TGTGCCAGCTTGGGACAAACAGTGACC. The rearrangement links TRBV18 to TRBJ2-5; D is possibly TRBD1 (6 bases). The CDR3 is cut off 3 residues early in the read; its end comes from the germline J gene. This CDR3 is 12 amino acids long. CDR1 and CDR2 from the germline V gene are KGHSH and LQKENI. V was trimmed by 7 bases and J by 7 bases, leaving 13 bases between them. The variable domain in full, with the rest retrieved from reference TRBV18 and TRBJ2-5, is NAGVMQNPRHLVRRRGQEARLRCSPMKGHSHVYWYRQLPEEGLKFMVYLQKENIIDESGMPKERFSAEFPKEGPSILRIQQVVRGDSAAYFCASLGQTVTQYFGPGTRLLVL.